This T cell receptor (beta chain) is drawn from a study of lymphopenia after photon versus proton radiotherapy. This clone was detected a few times. Sequencing was performed with immunoSEQ multiplex PCR; in TCRdb, only in-frame clones are kept and a portion is missing. The repertoire includes 30,000 or so clones, approximately 87% of them detected once, and approximately 45% sits in the top ten. The input for sequencing was peripheral blood, taken from a patient treated with proton-based radiotherapy. The clonotype was recovered from a woman aged 55-75 years with cholangiocarcinoma. Some clones in this sample may be carry-over from other donors' samples.

CDR3 residues: CASSVGLDSPDTQYF. The CDR3 nucleotides read TGTGCCAGCAGCGTAGGACTAGACTCCCCAGATACGCAGTATTTT. V is TRBV9 and J is TRBJ2-3; a weak D match, TRBD2 (6 bases). Germline V lookup: CDR1 SGDLS, CDR2 YYNGEE. The CDR3 is 15 amino acids. V shed 0 bases and J shed 4 bases, with 12 bases lying between them.